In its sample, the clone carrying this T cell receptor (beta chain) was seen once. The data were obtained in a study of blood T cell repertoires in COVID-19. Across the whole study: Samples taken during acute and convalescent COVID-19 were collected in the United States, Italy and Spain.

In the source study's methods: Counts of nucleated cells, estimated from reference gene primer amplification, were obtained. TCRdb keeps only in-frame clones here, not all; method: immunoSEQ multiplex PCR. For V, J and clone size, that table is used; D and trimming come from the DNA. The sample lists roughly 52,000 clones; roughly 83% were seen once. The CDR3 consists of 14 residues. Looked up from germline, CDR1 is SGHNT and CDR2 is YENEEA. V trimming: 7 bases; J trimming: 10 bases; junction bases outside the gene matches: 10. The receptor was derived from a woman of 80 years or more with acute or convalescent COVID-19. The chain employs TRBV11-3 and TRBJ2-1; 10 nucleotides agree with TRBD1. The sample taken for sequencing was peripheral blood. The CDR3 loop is CASNLGTGAWEQFF. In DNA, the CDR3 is TGTGCCAGCAACCTCGGGACAGGGGCTTGGGAGCAGTTCTTC.